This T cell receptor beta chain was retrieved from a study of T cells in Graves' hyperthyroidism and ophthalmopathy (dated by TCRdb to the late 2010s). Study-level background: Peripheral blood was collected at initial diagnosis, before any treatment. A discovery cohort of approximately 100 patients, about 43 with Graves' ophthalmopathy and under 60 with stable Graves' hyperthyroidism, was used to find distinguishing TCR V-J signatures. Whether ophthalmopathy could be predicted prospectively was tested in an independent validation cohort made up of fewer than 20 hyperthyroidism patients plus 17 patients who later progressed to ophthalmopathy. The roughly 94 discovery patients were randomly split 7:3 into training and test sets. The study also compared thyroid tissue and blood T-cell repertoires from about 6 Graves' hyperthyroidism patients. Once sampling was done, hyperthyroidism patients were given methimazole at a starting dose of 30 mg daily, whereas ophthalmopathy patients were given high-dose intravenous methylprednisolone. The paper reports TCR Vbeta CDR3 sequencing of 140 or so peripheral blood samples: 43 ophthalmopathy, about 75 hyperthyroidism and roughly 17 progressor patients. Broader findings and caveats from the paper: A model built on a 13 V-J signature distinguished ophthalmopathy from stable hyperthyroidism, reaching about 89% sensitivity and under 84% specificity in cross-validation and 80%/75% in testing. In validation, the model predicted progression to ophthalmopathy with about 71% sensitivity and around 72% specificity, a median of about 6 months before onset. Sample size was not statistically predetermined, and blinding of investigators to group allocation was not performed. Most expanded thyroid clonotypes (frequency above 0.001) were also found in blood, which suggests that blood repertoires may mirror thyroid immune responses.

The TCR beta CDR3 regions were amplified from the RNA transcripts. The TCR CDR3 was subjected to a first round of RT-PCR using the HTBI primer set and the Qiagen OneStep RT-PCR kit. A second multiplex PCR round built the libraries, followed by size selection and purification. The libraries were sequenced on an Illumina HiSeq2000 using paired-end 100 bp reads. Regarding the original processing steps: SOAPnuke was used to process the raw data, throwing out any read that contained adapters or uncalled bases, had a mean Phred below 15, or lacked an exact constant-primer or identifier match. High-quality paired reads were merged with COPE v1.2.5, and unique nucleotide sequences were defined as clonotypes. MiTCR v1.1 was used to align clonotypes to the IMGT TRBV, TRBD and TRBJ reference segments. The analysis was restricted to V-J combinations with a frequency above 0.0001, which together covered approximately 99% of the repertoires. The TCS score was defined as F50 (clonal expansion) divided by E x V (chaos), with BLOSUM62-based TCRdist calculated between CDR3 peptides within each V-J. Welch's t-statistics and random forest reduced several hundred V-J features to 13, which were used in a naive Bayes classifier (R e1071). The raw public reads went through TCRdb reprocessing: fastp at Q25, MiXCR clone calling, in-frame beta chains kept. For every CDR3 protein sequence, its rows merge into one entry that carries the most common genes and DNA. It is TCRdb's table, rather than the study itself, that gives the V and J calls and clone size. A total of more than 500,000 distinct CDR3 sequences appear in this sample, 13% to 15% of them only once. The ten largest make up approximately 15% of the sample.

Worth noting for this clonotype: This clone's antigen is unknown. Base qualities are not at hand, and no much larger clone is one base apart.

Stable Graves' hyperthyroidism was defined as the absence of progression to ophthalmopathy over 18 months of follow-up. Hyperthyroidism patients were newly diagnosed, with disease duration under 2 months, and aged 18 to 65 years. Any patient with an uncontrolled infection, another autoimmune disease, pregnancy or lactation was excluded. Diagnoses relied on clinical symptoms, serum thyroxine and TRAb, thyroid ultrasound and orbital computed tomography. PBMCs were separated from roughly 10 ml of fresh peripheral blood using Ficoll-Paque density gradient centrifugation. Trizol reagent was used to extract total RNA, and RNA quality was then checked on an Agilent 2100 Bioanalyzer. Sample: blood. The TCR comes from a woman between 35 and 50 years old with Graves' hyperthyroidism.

The CDR3: CASSGGPGNTIYF. At the DNA level, the sequence is TGTGCCAGCAGTGGGGGCCCTGGAAACACCATATATTTT. This sequence uses TRBV28 and TRBJ1-3; the D region possibly corresponds to TRBD1 (6 bases align). Including the terminal cysteine and phenylalanine, the CDR3 comprises 13 residues. Only the CDR3 region is kept as DNA, spanning 39 bases read in frame from base 1. Trimming costs V 5 bases and J 2 bases, and their ends lie 7 bases apart. CDR1 and CDR2 (MDHEN, SYDVKM) derive from the germline V gene. The entire variable domain, with the stretches around the CDR3 drawn from the reference TRBV28 and TRBJ1-3 proteins, is DVKVTQSSRYLVKRTGEKVFLECVQDMDHENMFWYRQDPGLGLRLIYFSYDVKMKEKGDIPEGYSVSREKKERFSLILESASTNQTSMYLCASSGGPGNTIYFGEGSWLTVV.